This TCR beta chain was recorded in a study of cytomegalovirus exposure and HLA in healthy donors. Details on this clone: What it binds is unknown.

Broader study findings: With DRB1 most and HLA-C fewest, TCR association rates differed between HLA loci in a later analysis. In a later analysis, at a false discovery rate of 0.05, under 20,000 TCR beta sequences were associated with HLA alleles.

V was trimmed by 0 bases and J by 3 bases, leaving 12 bases between them. Looked up from germline, CDR1 is SNHLY and CDR2 is FYNNEI. The CDR3 is 15 residues long. Researchers ran the PCR with 60 Vbeta and 13 Jbeta primers. Assay used: immunoSEQ multiplex PCR; TCRdb lists only in-frame clones, some missing. The sample yields about 190,000 clones, approximately 78% seen once. Sequenced input: PBMCs. The chain joins TRBV2 to TRBJ2-7, with D hard to call. This clonotype originated in a woman between 18 and 29 years old in good health and CMV-seronegative. In DNA form, the CDR3 reads TGTGCCAGCAGTGAAGCGCATCTTACATTCTACGAGCAGTACTTC. Its translation: CASSEAHLTFYEQYF.